These 15 T cell receptor beta chains came from one sample sequenced in a study of T cell repertoires in cytomegalovirus infection. Each CDR3 protein gets one entry after TCRdb re-called the reads with MiXCR. Among fewer than 250,000 distinct CDR3 sequences listed, about 12% were seen once. The sequencing input was PBMCs. The origin of the receptors is a human donor in good health (CMV status not recorded). Some clones in this sample may be carry-over from other donors' samples.

This rearrangement joins TRBV4-3 to TRBJ1-4, with D unresolved. Per germline, CDR1 LGHNA and CDR2 YSLEER. There are 15 residues in the CDR3. V lost 2 bases, J lost 4 bases, and 11 bases lay in between. The CDR3 DNA reads as TGCGCCAGCAGCCAACCCCGAGGCGGTAATGAAAAACTGTTTTTT. It specifies CASSQPRGGNEKLFF.

The chain links TRBV20-1 to TRBJ2-1; 7 nucleotides agree with TRBD1. CDR1 is DFQATT, CDR2 SNEGSKA, per germline (reference sequence). J was trimmed by 15 bases and V by 3 bases; bases with no gene match: 5. The CDR3 runs to 10 residues. The CDR3 loop is CSASRDRTFF. CDR3 sequence (DNA): TGCAGTGCTAGCAGGGACAGAACGTTCTTC.

This clonotype was seen repeatedly, ten times or more. CDR3 in DNA: TGTGCCAGCAGCTTTGGGGTCGAGCAGTACTTC. Protein product: CASSFGVEQYF. This chain joins TRBV7-2 and TRBJ2-7; D call uncertain. Trimming removed 3 bases at V and 6 bases at J, with 6 bases between. CDR1 and CDR2 from the germline V gene are SGHTA and FQGNSA. The CDR3 has 11 residues.

The sample holds many counts of this clonotype. The gene calls are TRBV19 and TRBJ1-2; D might be TRBD1 (6 bases). V lost 9 bases and J lost 5, with 10 bases in between. The CDR3 runs 11 residues. The V gene's germline CDR1 is LNHDA and CDR2 SQIVND (reference sequence). DNA for the CDR3: TGTGCCAGCCGGGACATGTATGGCTACACCTTC. Translating gives CASRDMYGYTF.

This clonotype was recorded many times. This chain connects TRBV7-8 to TRBJ1-3; the D is unclear. Germline CDR1 reads SGHVS; CDR2 reads FQNEAQ. With 6 bases removed from V and 4 bases from J, the gap between germline ends came to 13 bases. CDR3 length equals 14 residues. CDR3 in amino acids: CASSQRRAGNTIYF. CDR3 nucleotide sequence: TGTGCCAGCAGTCAGAGGAGGGCCGGAAACACCATATATTTT.

At least ten counts were recorded for this clonotype. The J gene is TRBJ1-2, the V gene TRBV7-2, with D unresolved. Trimming pared 1 base from V and 6 bases from J, leaving 18 bases between. The CDR3 spans 16 residues. Per the germline V gene, CDR1 is SGHTA and CDR2 is FQGNSA. The CDR3 reads CASSLDLKVRYDGYTF. For the CDR3, the DNA is TGTGCCAGCAGCTTAGATCTCAAGGTTCGATACGATGGCTACACCTTC.

This clonotype was observed many times. V usage is TRBV7-2 and J usage is TRBJ1-5, with a possible D match to TRBD1 (5 bases). The V end lost 4 bases, the J end lost 1 base, and 17 bases lay between the germline ends. CDR1 SGHTA and CDR2 FQGNSA come from the germline V gene. CDR3 length: 17 residues. CDR3 bases: TGTGCCAGCAGCTCCGGGCGGCAGGGTAGAAGCAATCAGCCCCAGCATTTT. It translates to CASSSGRQGRSNQPQHF.

This clonotype was seen repeatedly, ten times or more. The J gene is TRBJ1-6, the V gene TRBV28; 7 bases are shared with TRBD1. The CDR3 is 15 amino acids. The V and J ends lost 3 bases and 9 bases, in that order; junction bases with no gene match: 8. Germline V gene lookup returns CDR1 MDHEN and CDR2 SYDVKM. Here the CDR3 reads CASSFQGGIGSPLHF. CDR3 coding DNA: TGTGCCAGCAGTTTCCAGGGGGGCATAGGTTCACCCCTCCACTTT. Drawing the rest from reference TRBV28 and TRBJ1-6, the complete variable domain is DVKVTQSSRYLVKRTGEKVFLECVQDMDHENMFWYRQDPGLGLRLIYFSYDVKMKEKGDIPEGYSVSREKKERFSLILESASTNQTSMYLCASSFQGGIGSPLHFGNGTRLTVT.

This clonotype has a count of ten or more. This may come from a read error, since a much larger clone is one base off. V gene TRBV7-2 combines with J gene TRBJ2-7; 7 bases align to TRBD2. The CDR3 extends over 15 amino acids. J lost 2 bases, V lost 1 base, and 5 bases had no gene match. Per the germline V gene, CDR1 is SGHTA and CDR2 is FQGNSA. Here the CDR3 reads CASSLGLAAPYEQYF. For the CDR3, the DNA is TGTGCCAGCAGCTTAGGGCTAGCGGCGCCCTACGAGCAGTACTTC. The full variable domain, rest sourced from reference TRBV7-2 and TRBJ2-7, is GAGVSQSPSNKVTEKGKDVELRCDPISGHTALYWYRQSLGQGLEFLIYFQGNSAPDKSGLPSDRFSAERTGGSVSTLTIQRTQQEDSAVYLCASSLGLAAPYEQYFGPGTRLTVT.

V is TRBV6-2 or TRBV6-3 and J is TRBJ2-1, with D possibly TRBD2 on 6 matching bases. Germline V gene sequence: CDR1 MNHEY, CDR2 SVGEGT. V was pared by 6 bases and J by 0 bases, with 12 bases between. The CDR3 spans 15 residues. This chain's CDR3 is CASRQDGSSYNEQFF. Written as DNA, the CDR3 is TGTGCCAGCAGACAGGACGGGAGCTCCTACAATGAGCAGTTCTTC.

V gene TRBV5-1 combines with J gene TRBJ2-3; D is uncertain. With 4 bases removed from V and 3 bases from J, the gap between germline ends came to 18 bases. CDR3 length: 16 residues. In germline, CDR1 is SGHRS, CDR2 YFSETQ. The CDR3 loop reads CASSPDGSPGTDTQYF. The CDR3, as DNA: TGCGCCAGCAGCCCGGACGGGTCCCCAGGTACAGATACGCAGTATTTT.

J is TRBJ2-4 and V is TRBV28; D gene unclear. The CDR3 has 14 amino acids. Germline V gene lookup returns CDR1 MDHEN and CDR2 SYDVKM. Trimming left V 3 bases short and J 7 bases short, with 13 bases between. The DNA of the CDR3 is TGTGCCAGCAGTTTTGATAGAGTCAGGAACATTCAGTACTTC. Translating gives CASSFDRVRNIQYF.

The chain joins TRBV19 to TRBJ1-6; unclear D gene. V lost 3 bases and J lost 9, with 15 bases in between. CDR3 length equals 15 residues. CDR1 and CDR2 (germline): LNHDA, SQIVND (reference sequence). The CDR3 reads CASSIDEAESSPLHF. As DNA, the CDR3 is TGTGCCAGTAGTATCGACGAGGCCGAGTCTTCACCCCTCCACTTT.

This clonotype was detected a few times. The V call is TRBV5-6, the J call TRBJ1-6; tentative D call: TRBD1 (5 bases). Looked up from germline, CDR1 is SGHDT and CDR2 is YYEEEE. Trimming left V 1 base short and J 7 bases short, with 9 bases between. The CDR3 is 14 amino acids. CDR3 in amino acids: CASSLRQQNSPLHF. CDR3 sequence (DNA): TGTGCCAGCAGCTTGCGACAGCAAAATTCACCCCTCCACTTT.

This clonotype was detected many times. J is TRBJ2-3 and V is TRBV12-3 or TRBV12-4; D is possibly TRBD2 (6 bases). The CDR3 totals 12 residues. V was shortened by 5 bases and J by 8 bases, with 11 bases between the two germline ends. The CDR3 sequence: CASSTGDRTQYF. CDR3 sequence (DNA): TGTGCCAGCAGTACGGGGGACCGTACGCAGTATTTT.